Listed here are 31 T cell receptor beta chains from one sample, sequenced in a study of cytomegalovirus exposure and HLA in healthy donors. The PCR was carried out with 60 Vbeta primers and 13 Jbeta primers. Profiled with immunoSEQ multiplex PCR; TCRdb holds only in-frame clones, not every one. Here the sample table reports tens of thousands of clones. Sequenced: PBMCs. These receptors were obtained from a human donor in good health.

The V gene is TRBV6-5, the J gene TRBJ1-1, with TRBD1 matching 11 bases. With V trimmed by 8 bases and J by 4 bases, 3 bases remained unmatched. The CDR3 has 13 amino acids. The germline CDR1 and CDR2 sequences are MNHEY and SVGAGI. The CDR3 nucleotides are TGTGCCAGCCGGGACAGGGGGGGCACTGAAGCTTTCTTT. Encoded protein: CASRDRGGTEAFF.

The rearrangement joins TRBV15 to TRBJ1-2; D uncertain. The CDR3 sequence is 13 residues long. V dropped 5 bases and J dropped 0 bases, with 7 bases sitting between them. Germline V lookup: CDR1 LNHNV, CDR2 YYDKDF (reference sequence). This chain's CDR3 is CATSVTANYGYTF. In DNA form, the CDR3 reads TGTGCCACCAGCGTTACAGCTAACTATGGCTACACCTTC. The whole variable domain, remainder taken from reference TRBV15 and TRBJ1-2, is DAMVIQNPRYQVTQFGKPVTLSCSQTLNHNVMYWYQQKSSQAPKLLFHYYDKDFNNEADTPDNFQSRRPNTSFCFLDIRSPGLGDTAMYLCATSVTANYGYTFGSGTRLTVV.

This chain links TRBV5-6 with TRBJ1-2, with D perhaps matching TRBD1 (6 bases). Deletions cut 6 bases from V and 0 bases from J, with 15 bases between. Per the germline V gene, CDR1 is SGHDT and CDR2 is YYEEEE. The CDR3 is made up of 15 amino acids. CDR3 nucleotide sequence: TGTGCCAGCACCCCAATCGGACAGTCTAACTATGGCTACACCTTC. Encoded protein: CASTPIGQSNYGYTF.

A note on this clone: A junction end diverges from the germline sequence, so it may reflect a read error. The sample has other DNA sequences that encode this CDR3 too. The chain recombines TRBV6-1 with TRBJ1-6; 7 nucleotides align to TRBD1. CDR1 is MNHNS, CDR2 SASEGT, per germline. This CDR3 has 19 residues. CDR3 sequence (DNA): TGTGCCAGCAGTGACAGGGGGAATTACTTTAGCTCCTATAATTCACCCCTACACTTT. It codes for CASSDRGNYFSSYNSPLHF.

The gene calls are TRBV5-6 and TRBJ2-3, with a weak D call TRBD2 (5 bases). The length of the CDR3 is 12 residues. The V end was cut by 7 bases, the J end by 3 bases, with 9 bases between. The germline V gene encodes CDR1 SGHDT and CDR2 YYEEEE. The CDR3 nucleotides are TGTGCCAGCTCTACGGGGACAGATACGCAGTATTTT. It specifies CASSTGTDTQYF.

The rearrangement joins TRBV27 to TRBJ1-2; 7 positions agree with TRBD1. The CDR3 covers 13 residues. Per germline, CDR1 MNHEY and CDR2 SMNVEV (reference sequence). V was pared by 10 bases and J by 5 bases, with 10 bases of the junction left unmatched. The CDR3 region has the DNA TGTGCCACCCGACAGGGAGAAGGGTATGGCTACACCTTC. Translating gives CATRQGEGYGYTF.

V gene TRBV18 combines with J gene TRBJ2-1; D is possibly TRBD1 (5 bases). Trimming took off 4 bases at V and 12 bases at J, with 19 bases between the two ends. This CDR3 comprises 14 residues. Germline lookup yields CDR1 KGHSH and CDR2 LQKENI. The CDR3 DNA sequence: TGTGCCAGCTCACTTCCCACGGACACAATGAGGCAGTTCTTC. Its protein is CASSLPTDTMRQFF. Using reference TRBV18 and TRBJ2-1 for the parts outside the CDR3, the full variable domain is NAGVMQNPRHLVRRRGQEARLRCSPMKGHSHVYWYRQLPEEGLKFMVYLQKENIIDESGMPKERFSAEFPKEGPSILRIQQVVRGDSAAYFCASSLPTDTMRQFFGPGTRLTVL.

This chain joins TRBV27 and TRBJ2-3; D might be TRBD1 (6 bases). V dropped 2 bases and J dropped 0 bases, with 9 bases sitting between them. Looked up from germline, CDR1 is MNHEY and CDR2 is SMNVEV (reference sequence). There are 15 residues in the CDR3. CDR3 amino acids: CASSLERGSTDTQYF. The CDR3 nucleotides read TGTGCCAGCAGTTTAGAGAGGGGGAGCACAGATACGCAGTATTTT.

The chain couples TRBV6-4 to TRBJ1-5; D is perhaps TRBD1 (5 bases). Germline V gene lookup returns CDR1 MRHNA and CDR2 SNTAGT. With 6 bases removed from V and 0 bases from J, the gap between germline ends came to 12 bases. The CDR3 has 15 residues. CDR3 sequence (DNA): TGTGCCAGCAGGAAAGACAGTCTTAGCAATCAGCCCCAGCATTTT. Its protein is CASRKDSLSNQPQHF.

The J gene is TRBJ1-1, the V gene TRBV30; possibly TRBD1 for D (6 bases). Deletions cut 4 bases from V and 9 bases from J, with 12 bases between. Germline V gene sequence: CDR1 GTSNPN, CDR2 SVGIG (reference sequence). This CDR3 contains 11 residues. CDR3 loop: CAWTPGGQAFF. The CDR3 DNA follows: TGTGCCTGGACCCCTGGGGGCCAAGCTTTCTTT.

This chain links TRBV7-9 with TRBJ1-5, with 8 bases that match TRBD1. This CDR3 is 14 amino acids long. V lost 1 base, J lost 5 bases, and 1 base stayed unmatched. Germline CDR1 SEHNR, CDR2 FQNEAQ (reference sequence). The CDR3 region has the DNA TGTGCCAGCAGCTTAGGACAGGGGCATCAGCCCCAGCATTTT. It encodes CASSLGQGHQPQHF.

The genes are TRBV6-4 and TRBJ1-1; tentatively, D is TRBD1 (5 bases). This CDR3 contains 14 residues. Germline V gives CDR1 MRHNA, CDR2 SNTAGT. Trimming cost V 4 bases and J 5 bases, with 14 bases left between them. The CDR3 loop reads CASSAQGASTEAFF. Written as DNA, the CDR3 is TGTGCCAGCAGTGCGCAAGGGGCAAGTACTGAAGCTTTCTTT.

This rearrangement joins TRBV28 to TRBJ2-5; no clear D. The DNA end lines up better with TRBJ2-7; the J call may be wrong. This CDR3 region has 10 residues. Germline V lookup: CDR1 MDHEN, CDR2 SYDVKM. CDR3 protein: CASSNYEQYF. The CDR3 DNA is TGTGCCAGCAGTAACTACGAGCAGTACTTC.

The chain combines TRBV5-1 with TRBJ1-1, with TRBD1 matching over 10 bases. V lost 4 bases and J lost 3; bases outside the gene matches: 6. The CDR3 consists of 15 residues. Germline V gene lookup returns CDR1 SGHRS and CDR2 YFSETQ. In nucleotides, the CDR3 is TGCGCCAGCAGCCGCGCGGGACAGGGGTACACTGAAGCTTTCTTT. Translation gives CASSRAGQGYTEAFF.

The V gene is TRBV27, the J gene TRBJ2-2; 11 nucleotides agree with TRBD1. The CDR3 is made up of 16 amino acids. Trimming removed 4 bases from V and 5 bases from J; junction bases left unmatched: 6. Germline-derived CDR1 and CDR2 are MNHEY and SMNVEV (reference sequence). The DNA for the CDR3 is TGTGCCAGCAGTTACGGACAGGGGGCTCGAACCGGGGAGCTGTTTTTT. It specifies CASSYGQGARTGELFF.

V gene TRBV5-1 combines with J gene TRBJ2-3, with TRBD2 identical over 8 bases. Trimming cost V 5 bases and J 6 bases; bases outside gene matches: 8. This CDR3 has 14 amino acids. Germline-derived CDR1 and CDR2 are SGHRS and YFSETQ. CDR3 amino acids: CASRGTREGDTQYF. CDR3 nucleotides: TGCGCCAGCAGGGGGACACGGGAGGGGGATACGCAGTATTTT.

The chain joins TRBV7-9 to TRBJ1-2; 7 bases agree with TRBD1. The V gene end was trimmed by 4 bases and the J gene end by 2 bases; junction bases not matched to a gene: 7. CDR1 and CDR2 (germline): SEHNR, FQNEAQ (reference sequence). The length of the CDR3 is 15 residues. CDR3 loop: CASSWRQGMNYGYTF. CDR3 coding DNA: TGTGCCAGCAGCTGGAGACAGGGAATGAACTATGGCTACACCTTC.

The chain joins TRBV15 to TRBJ2-1; 8 positions match TRBD2. The CDR3 has 15 residues. V lost 2 bases, J lost 5 bases, and 5 bases stayed unmatched. Germline CDR1 LNHNV, CDR2 YYDKDF (reference sequence). The CDR3 here is CATSRLGGDHNEQFF. CDR3 DNA: TGTGCCACCAGCAGACTCGGGGGGGATCACAATGAGCAGTTCTTC.

The chain carries TRBV19 and TRBJ1-1; 7 nucleotides match TRBD1. The CDR3 loop spans 15 amino acids. Germline-derived CDR1 and CDR2 are LNHDA and SQIVND (reference sequence). The ends lost 5 bases at V and 0 bases at J; junction bases unmatched: 6. The CDR3 DNA follows: TGTGCCAGTAGTGCCCCGGGACAGTTGAACACTGAAGCTTTCTTT. Translating it yields CASSAPGQLNTEAFF.

The chain is built from TRBV18 and TRBJ2-7, with D possibly being TRBD2 (5 bases). CDR3 size: 14 residues. Trimming shortened V by 3 bases and J by 4 bases, and 13 bases separated the two germline ends. The germline V gene has CDR1 KGHSH and CDR2 LQKENI. The CDR3 DNA reads as TGTGCCAGCTCACCGGACGCATCGGGGTACGAGCAGTACTTC. It encodes CASSPDASGYEQYF.

CDR3 coding DNA: TGTGCCAGCAGCTCGGGACAGGGAAATTCACCCCTCCACTTT. Translation gives CASSSGQGNSPLHF. The chain recombines TRBV7-2 with TRBJ1-6; 9 bases agree with TRBD1. Trimming cost V 4 bases and J 7 bases; bases outside gene matches: 2. Germline loops: CDR1 SGHTA, CDR2 FQGNSA. The CDR3 loop spans 14 amino acids.

J is TRBJ1-1 and V is TRBV11-2; 7 bases agree with TRBD1. The CDR3 loop spans 13 amino acids. Per the germline V gene, CDR1 is SGHAT and CDR2 is FQNNGV. V was pared by 0 bases and J by 11 bases, with 6 bases of the junction left unmatched. DNA for the CDR3: TGTGCCAGCAGCTTAGACCGCAGCAGGGGGGCTTTCTTT. Translated, it gives CASSLDRSRGAFF. Based on the CDR3 plus reference TRBV11-2 and TRBJ1-1, the full variable domain is EAGVAQSPRYKIIEKRQSVAFWCNPISGHATLYWYQQILGQGPKLLIQFQNNGVVDDSQLPKDRFSAERLKGVDSTLKIQPAKLEDSAVYLCASSLDRSRGAFFGQGTRLTVV.

V usage is TRBV5-1 and J usage is TRBJ1-3; D unresolved. Germline CDR1 and CDR2: SGHRS and YFSETQ. The CDR3 extends over 14 amino acids. The V and J ends lost 4 bases and 0 bases respectively, with 8 bases between them. This CDR3 reads CASSPGDSGNTIYF. CDR3 bases: TGCGCCAGCAGCCCCGGGGACTCTGGAAACACCATATATTTT.

This chain joins TRBV5-1 and TRBJ2-5, with D possibly TRBD2 on 5 matching bases. The CDR3 runs to 14 residues. Per germline, CDR1 SGHRS and CDR2 YFSETQ. Trimming left V 4 bases short and J 5 bases short, with 15 bases between. The CDR3 nucleotides read TGCGCCAGCAGCCCGGGGAACGCTGGGGAGACCCAGTACTTC. Translation: CASSPGNAGETQYF. Together with reference TRBV5-1 and TRBJ2-5, the CDR3 gives the full variable domain: KAGVTQTPRYLIKTRGQQVTLSCSPISGHRSVSWYQQTPGQGLQFLFEYFSETQRNKGNFPGRFSGRQFSNSRSEMNVSTLELGDSALYLCASSPGNAGETQYFGPGTRLLVL.

V gene TRBV5-5 combines with J gene TRBJ1-5; the D is unclear. V gave up 2 bases and J gave up 6 bases, with 18 bases separating them. CDR3 length equals 16 residues. Germline lookup yields CDR1 SGHKS and CDR2 YYEKEE (reference sequence). Written as DNA, the CDR3 is TGTGCCAGCAGCTTTGGAGGGAGCCCCAATACTCAGCCCCAGCATTTT. Protein: CASSFGGSPNTQPQHF.

The chain employs TRBV6-6 and TRBJ1-2, with 7 bases fitting TRBD1. Germline assignment: CDR1 MNHNY and CDR2 SVGAGI (reference sequence). The CDR3 is made up of 14 amino acids. The junction had 6 bases not matched to a gene; V was cut back by 5 bases and J by 3 bases. The CDR3 sequence is CASSRDSQDYGYTF. In nucleotides, the CDR3 is TGTGCCAGCAGTCGGGACAGCCAAGACTATGGCTACACCTTC.

The rearrangement links TRBV7-3 to TRBJ2-2, with D possibly TRBD1 on 6 matching bases. The CDR3 is 14 residues long. Germline lookup yields CDR1 SGHTA and CDR2 FQGTGA. With 8 bases removed from V and 4 bases from J, the gap between germline ends came to 14 bases. As DNA, the CDR3 is TGTGCCAGCTCCCGAGGGACATTCACCGGGGAGCTGTTTTTT. Its protein is CASSRGTFTGELFF.

This chain uses TRBV7-9 with TRBJ2-1, with D perhaps TRBD1 (6 bases). V lost 5 bases to trimming and J lost 8 bases, with 16 bases between them. Germline lookup yields CDR1 SEHNR and CDR2 FQNEAQ (reference sequence). The CDR3 contains 14 residues. CDR3 loop: CASSQRQVIDEQFF. CDR3 DNA: TGTGCCAGCAGCCAAAGACAGGTTATAGATGAGCAGTTCTTC.

The chain employs TRBV18 and TRBJ1-5; D gene ambiguous. The germline V gene encodes CDR1 KGHSH and CDR2 LQKENI. The CDR3 length is 13 residues. V dropped 2 bases and J dropped 4 bases, with 6 bases sitting between them. In DNA form, the CDR3 reads TGTGCCAGCTCACCATCGGAGAATCAGCCCCAGCATTTT. Its translation is CASSPSENQPQHF.

The CDR3 nucleotides read TGTGCCAGCAGCTTGGGGCAGTACAATGAGCAGTTCTTC. Translating gives CASSLGQYNEQFF. V gene TRBV5-6 combines with J gene TRBJ2-1; D is unresolved. Trimming took 0 bases from V and 4 from J, leaving 5 bases between them. CDR1 SGHDT and CDR2 YYEEEE come from the germline V gene. The CDR3 runs to 13 residues.

The rearrangement joins TRBV6-6 to TRBJ1-4; D is undetermined. The CDR3 is made up of 15 amino acids. The germline V and J ends were trimmed by 5 bases and 1 base, with 11 bases remaining between them. The V gene's germline CDR1 is MNHNY and CDR2 SVGAGI (reference sequence). CDR3 sequence (DNA): TGTGCCAGCAGTCCCCGGAGTGGAACTAATGAAAAACTGTTTTTT. Translation: CASSPRSGTNEKLFF.